This is a list of T cell receptor beta chains from one sample in a study of early T cells in non-severe SARS-CoV-2 infection. TCRdb passed the 5' RACE reads through MiXCR, listing each CDR3 protein once. The sample shows 15,000 to 25,000 distinct CDR3 sequences, approximately 4.4% of them seen only once. Sequencing input: whole blood. Receptor source: an adult who was a healthcare worker with PCR-confirmed SARS-CoV-2 infection or an uninfected control (not recorded which). The CDR3 runs from the conserved cysteine through the conserved F or W. A D gene is named only where the DNA matches it firmly. Clone size is not always given. Where it is, it says once, few, many or a class for expanded clones.

j_call	cdr3_length	d_call	v_call	clone_size	cdr3_aa	cdr3_nt
TRBJ1-2	16	-	TRBV12-5	many	CASGLVVSGPYYGYTF	TGTGCTAGTGGTTTGGTTGTATCGGGGCCGTACTATGGCTACACCTTC
TRBJ2-5	16	-	TRBV9	many	CASSLTGTGFQETQYF	TGTGCCAGCAGCTTGACCGGGACTGGCTTTCAAGAGACCCAGTACTTC
TRBJ1-5	15	-	TRBV29-1	many	CSVADGLLGNQPQHF	TGCAGCGTTGCAGACGGACTATTGGGCAATCAGCCCCAGCATTTT
TRBJ2-1	13	TRBD1	TRBV29-1	many	CSARTGEDNEQFF	TGCAGCGCCAGGACAGGGGAAGACAATGAGCAGTTCTTC
TRBJ1-4	15	-	TRBV5-4	few	CASSLPGPGNEKLFF	TGTGCCAGCAGCTTGCCGGGGCCAGGGAATGAAAAACTGTTTTTT
TRBJ1-2	14	TRBD1	TRBV20-1	many	CSALGQAVDYGYTF	TGCAGTGCCCTGGGACAGGCAGTAGACTATGGCTACACCTTC
TRBJ1-1	17	-	TRBV6-6	many	CASSPGIQTFMNTEAFF	TGTGCCAGCAGCCCAGGCATCCAAACTTTCATGAACACTGAAGCTTTCTTT
TRBJ2-1	15	TRBD2	TRBV10-3	many	CAIRGGLAAINEQFF	TGTGCCATCAGGGGGGGACTAGCGGCTATCAATGAGCAGTTCTTC
TRBJ2-3	17	-	TRBV5-4	-	CASSMKIGGPVTDTQYF	TGTGCCAGCAGCATGAAGATTGGGGGGCCGGTGACAGATACGCAGTATTTT
TRBJ1-5	16	-	TRBV6-6	few	CASSYYRTAGNQPQHF	TGTGCCAGCAGTTATTATCGGACAGCAGGCAATCAGCCCCAGCATTTT
TRBJ2-5	15	-	TRBV6-6	many	CASSIMRGSQETQYF	TGTGCCAGCAGCATCATGCGGGGATCTCAAGAGACCCAGTACTTC
TRBJ2-4	15	-	TRBV29-1	many	CSVVPPGLGGNIQYF	TGCAGCGTTGTTCCCCCGGGGCTAGGGGGGAACATTCAGTACTTC
TRBJ1-2	13	TRBD1	TRBV12-3/TRBV12-4	medium-sized	CASSLADRGGYTF	TGTGCCAGCAGTCTTGCCGACAGGGGCGGCTACACCTTC
TRBJ2-3	19	TRBD2	TRBV4-1	many	CASSQEAPIAGGPADTQYF	TGCGCCAGCAGCCAAGAAGCACCAATAGCGGGGGGGCCCGCAGATACGCAGTATTTT
TRBJ2-3	16	-	TRBV7-9	many	CASSHYITSIWDTQYF	TGTGCCAGCAGCCATTATATCACCAGTATCTGGGATACGCAGTATTTT